Each of the 22 T cell receptor beta chains below was sequenced from the same sample in a study of CD8 T cells in ankylosing spondylitis. Study results and limitations: Blood from ankylosing spondylitis patients appeared to carry a characteristic roughly 8-variant TCR beta motif.

For these receptors, no antigen is known. MiXCR was run by TCRdb on the 5' RACE reads, yielding one entry per CDR3 protein. The sample contains 200,000 to 250,000 distinct CDR3 sequences, around 7.9% of which appear only once. The sample consisted of blood, either unsorted or a sorted T cell fraction (not recorded which). The receptors originated from a male donor with ankylosing spondylitis.

There are many counts of this clonotype. The chain recombines TRBV7-2 with TRBJ2-7; maybe TRBD2 (6 bases). The CDR3 loop spans 15 amino acids. Germline V gives CDR1 SGHTA, CDR2 FQGNSA. V shed 0 bases and J shed 6 bases, with 15 bases lying between them. The CDR3 nucleotides read TGTGCCAGCAGCTTAGCGGTTTCGGGGAGGTCCGAGCAGTACTTC. Amino acid sequence: CASSLAVSGRSEQYF.

The table lists this clonotype with many counts. The chain links TRBV9 to TRBJ2-2; 12 bases match TRBD2. Germline V gives CDR1 SGDLS, CDR2 YYNGEE. This CDR3 has 17 residues. Trimming cost V 0 bases and J 3 bases; bases outside gene matches: 3. CDR3 DNA sequence: TGTGCCAGCAGCGTAGACCGACTAGCGGGAGACACCGGGGAGCTGTTTTTT. It codes for CASSVDRLAGDTGELFF.

This clonotype was found many times. The chain recombines TRBV9 with TRBJ2-1; 7 bases are a match to TRBD2. Germline CDR1 reads SGDLS; CDR2 reads YYNGEE. Trimming took 0 bases from V and 7 from J; bases not matched to a gene: 13. CDR3 length equals 17 residues. CDR3 coding DNA: TGTGCCAGCAGCGTAGGGAATCCTAGCGGCCCCAAGAATGAGCAGTTCTTC. It specifies CASSVGNPSGPKNEQFF.

The table lists this clonotype with many counts. The genes are TRBV28 and TRBJ2-2, with TRBD1 matching over 8 bases. The CDR3 contains 14 residues. The ends lost 6 bases at V and 5 bases at J; junction bases unmatched: 5. The germline CDR1 and CDR2 sequences are MDHEN and SYDVKM. The CDR3 nucleotides read TGTGCCAGCAGGTGGACAGGGATGACCGGGGAGCTGTTTTTT. This translates into CASRWTGMTGELFF.

This clonotype was found many times. V and J are TRBV6-5 and TRBJ1-1, with D perhaps matching TRBD1 (5 bases). The CDR3 length is 15 residues. V dropped 4 bases and J dropped 4 bases, with 16 bases sitting between them. The germline CDR1 and CDR2 sequences are MNHEY and SVGAGI. The CDR3: CASSSEGRLSTEAFF. CDR3 in DNA: TGTGCCAGCAGTTCCGAGGGGCGGCTGAGCACTGAAGCTTTCTTT.

V usage is TRBV7-8 and J usage is TRBJ1-5, with 9 bases aligning to TRBD1. Germline V lookup: CDR1 SGHVS, CDR2 FQNEAQ. This CDR3 is 15 amino acids long. V shed 8 bases and J 2 bases; nucleotides not matched to a gene: 7. The CDR3 here is CASGLQGAGNQPQHF. The CDR3, as DNA: TGTGCCAGCGGCCTACAGGGGGCGGGCAATCAGCCCCAGCATTTT.

This clonotype has ten or more counts. The genes are TRBV30 and TRBJ1-4; possible D gene TRBD1, 6 bases. CDR1 is GTSNPN and CDR2 is SVGIG in the germline V gene (reference sequence). V dropped 3 bases and J dropped 6 bases, with 17 bases sitting between them. The CDR3 has 15 residues. For the CDR3, the DNA is TGTGCCTGGAGCGCTAAATTAAGGGGGGATGAAAAACTGTTTTTT. Translation gives CAWSAKLRGDEKLFF.

The rearrangement uses TRBV7-2 and TRBJ2-2; a weak D match, TRBD2 (7 bases). Germline loops: CDR1 SGHTA, CDR2 FQGNSA. Trimming pared 1 base from V and 3 bases from J, leaving 9 bases between. The CDR3 covers 15 residues. This CDR3 is CASSLVGGDTGELFF. In nucleotides, the CDR3 is TGTGCCAGCAGCTTAGTAGGGGGGGACACCGGGGAGCTGTTTTTT.

The V and J genes are TRBV9 and TRBJ2-2; tentative D call: TRBD1 (5 bases). There are 14 residues in the CDR3. With 6 bases removed from V and 4 bases from J, the gap between germline ends came to 13 bases. The germline V gene encodes CDR1 SGDLS and CDR2 YYNGEE. CDR3 nucleotide sequence: TGTGCCAGCACGCGAAGGGGTGCCACCGGGGAGCTGTTTTTT. This encodes CASTRRGATGELFF. Full variable domain (missing parts from reference TRBV9 and TRBJ2-2): DSGVTQTPKHLITATGQRVTLRCSPRSGDLSVYWYQQSLDQGLQFLIQYYNGEERAKGNILERFSAQQFPDLHSELNLSSLELGDSALYFCASTRRGATGELFFGEGSRLTVL.

This clonotype was recorded at least ten times. This chain joins TRBV20-1 and TRBJ2-7; 7 nucleotides match TRBD1. Germline-derived CDR1 and CDR2 are DFQATT and SNEGSKA (reference sequence). This CDR3 contains 14 residues. V dropped 5 bases and J dropped 2; count of bases not matched to a gene: 9. This chain's CDR3 is CSAQLRDSTYEQYF. In nucleotides, the CDR3 is TGCAGTGCTCAACTCCGGGACAGCACCTACGAGCAGTACTTC.

This clonotype was detected only a few times. The chain has TRBV5-1 and TRBJ2-1; 8 bases align to TRBD1. Per germline, CDR1 SGHRS and CDR2 YFSETQ. V lost 3 bases, J lost 7 bases, and 12 bases stayed unmatched. The CDR3 runs to 16 residues. The CDR3 coding sequence is TGCGCCAGCAGCTCGAAGGACAGGGAGAATTGGAATGAGCAGTTCTTC. The encoded protein is CASSSKDRENWNEQFF.

This clonotype was counted at least ten times. This chain connects TRBV12-3 or TRBV12-4 to TRBJ1-2; the D is unclear. This CDR3 has 16 amino acids. V lost 5 bases to trimming and J lost 3 bases, with 19 bases between them. This chain's CDR3 is CASSPAQVKQYYGYTF. CDR3 bases: TGTGCCAGCAGTCCAGCGCAGGTTAAGCAATACTATGGCTACACCTTC.

The chain is built from TRBV20-1 and TRBJ2-1; TRBD2 agrees at 11 bases. Germline V lookup: CDR1 DFQATT, CDR2 SNEGSKA (reference sequence). This CDR3 is built from 15 residues. V dropped 0 bases and J dropped 10; count of bases not matched to a gene: 8. CDR3: CSARDQASGRYEQFF. The DNA of the CDR3 is TGCAGTGCTAGAGATCAGGCTAGCGGGAGGTACGAGCAGTTCTTC.

This clonotype appeared many times. The chain carries TRBV19 and TRBJ2-1; maybe TRBD1 (5 bases). Germline assignment: CDR1 LNHDA and CDR2 SQIVND (reference sequence). This CDR3 comprises 14 residues. The V end was cut by 8 bases, the J end by 0 bases, with 11 bases between. The CDR3 loop is CASGAQSSYNEQFF. In nucleotides, the CDR3 is TGTGCCAGTGGGGCTCAGAGCTCCTACAATGAGCAGTTCTTC.

This clonotype has a count of ten or more. The CDR3 is CASSTTSGAQETQYF. Written as DNA, the CDR3 is TGTGCCAGCAGCACGACTAGCGGGGCACAAGAGACCCAGTACTTC. This rearrangement joins TRBV3-1 to TRBJ2-5; 11 positions match TRBD2. Germline V gene sequence: CDR1 LGHDT, CDR2 YNNKEL (reference sequence). V was clipped by 5 bases and J by 2 bases; unmatched bases: 4. The CDR3 is made up of 15 amino acids.

The V call is TRBV7-9, the J call TRBJ2-2; 13 nucleotides match TRBD2. The CDR3 length is 17 residues. The germline CDR1 and CDR2 sequences are SEHNR and FQNEAQ (reference sequence). Trimming cost V 7 bases and J 4 bases; bases outside gene matches: 9. The CDR3 nucleotides are TGTGCCAGCAAAAGGACTAGCGGGAGCCTGAGCACCGGGGAGCTGTTTTTT. It yields the protein CASKRTSGSLSTGELFF.

This clonotype showed up many times. A junction boundary mismatches the germline segment, possibly from a read error. The chain links TRBV29-1 to TRBJ2-1; the D gene could be TRBD1 or TRBD2 (5 bases each). CDR3 size: 14 residues. Germline V gene data show CDR1 as SQVTM and CDR2 as ANQGSEA. The CDR3, as DNA: TGCAGCGCTGAATGGGGGAGCTCCTACAATGAGCAGTTCTTC. Its protein product is CSAEWGSSYNEQFF.

This clonotype was recorded at least ten times. The chain uses TRBV2 and TRBJ2-7; 7 positions agree with TRBD2. The length of the CDR3 is 13 residues. Germline V gene data show CDR1 as SNHLY and CDR2 as FYNNEI. CDR3 amino acids: CASRGGISTLTRV. The CDR3 DNA is TGTGCCAGCAGGGGGGGGATTTCGACGTTAACTCGCGTC.

This clonotype was observed at least ten times. The chain combines TRBV2 with TRBJ2-7; D remains ambiguous. CDR1 and CDR2 (germline): SNHLY, FYNNEI. The CDR3 totals 12 residues. The germline V and J ends were trimmed by 3 bases and 5 bases, with 8 bases remaining between them. CDR3 nucleotide sequence: TGTGCCAGCAGTGAGTGGTACGACGAGCAGTACTTC. Its translation is CASSEWYDEQYF. Together with reference TRBV2 and TRBJ2-7, the CDR3 gives the full variable domain: EPEVTQTPSHQVTQMGQEVILRCVPISNHLYFYWYRQILGQKVEFLVSFYNNEISEKSEIFDDQFSVERPDGSNFTLKIRSTKLEDSAMYFCASSEWYDEQYFGPGTRLTVT.

This clonotype has at least ten counts. The gene calls are TRBV27 and TRBJ1-1; D is perhaps TRBD1 (5 bases). CDR3 size: 14 residues. Germline V gives CDR1 MNHEY, CDR2 SMNVEV (reference sequence). V gave up 2 bases and J gave up 1 base, with 8 bases separating them. Here the CDR3 reads CASSLGDGNTEAFF. In DNA form, the CDR3 reads TGTGCCAGCAGTTTAGGGGACGGGAACACTGAAGCTTTCTTT.

This clonotype was found many times. The chain is built from TRBV7-9 and TRBJ1-2; the D gene is possibly TRBD1 (5 bases). The V and J ends lost 6 bases and 5 bases respectively, with 16 bases between them. CDR3 length equals 14 residues. The germline CDR1 and CDR2 sequences are SEHNR and FQNEAQ (reference sequence). The CDR3 reads CASSHDGTVYGYTF. The CDR3, as DNA: TGTGCCAGCAGTCACGACGGGACGGTATATGGCTACACCTTC.

This clonotype showed up many times. The chain combines TRBV7-9 with TRBJ1-1; D gene uncertain. This CDR3 has 11 amino acids. The V and J ends lost 5 bases and 7 bases respectively, with 8 bases between them. Germline V gene lookup returns CDR1 SEHNR and CDR2 FQNEAQ (reference sequence). The CDR3 bases are TGTGCCAGCAGCACCGGGATTGAAGCTTTCTTT. It is translated as CASSTGIEAFF. The variable domain in full, completed from reference TRBV7-9 and TRBJ1-1, reads DTGVSQNPRHKITKRGQNVTFRCDPISEHNRLYWYRQTLGQGPEFLTYFQNEAQLEKSRLLSDRFSAERPKGSFSTLEIQRTEQGDSAMYLCASSTGIEAFFGQGTRLTVV.